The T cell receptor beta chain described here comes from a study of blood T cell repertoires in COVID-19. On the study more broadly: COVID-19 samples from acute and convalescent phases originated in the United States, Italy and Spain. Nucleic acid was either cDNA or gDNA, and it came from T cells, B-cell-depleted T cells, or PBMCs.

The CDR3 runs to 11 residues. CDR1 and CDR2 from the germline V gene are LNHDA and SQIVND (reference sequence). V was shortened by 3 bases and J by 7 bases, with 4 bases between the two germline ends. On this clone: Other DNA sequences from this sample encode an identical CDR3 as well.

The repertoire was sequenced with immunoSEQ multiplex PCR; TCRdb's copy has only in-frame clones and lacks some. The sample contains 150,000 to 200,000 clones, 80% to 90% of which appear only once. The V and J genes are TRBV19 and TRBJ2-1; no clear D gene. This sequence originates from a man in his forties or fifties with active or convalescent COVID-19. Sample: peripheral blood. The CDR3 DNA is TGTGCCAGTAGTATCTTGAATGAGCAGTTCTTC. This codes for CASSILNEQFF.